These T cell receptor beta chains were read from a single sample in a study of shared clonotypes between healthy human individuals. Clones were sequenced by immunoSEQ multiplex PCR, and TCRdb holds only the in-frame ones, with some missing. Of roughly 2.1 million clones detected, around 93% appear once; the ten largest clones hold about 1.8%. Material for sequencing was naive CD8+ T cells from PBMCs. Receptors were obtained from a man younger than 35 in good health. Some clones in this sample may be carry-over from other donors' samples. Both conserved end residues are part of each CDR3. A D gene is named only where the DNA matches it firmly. Rows give clone size only sometimes, using once, few, many, or a class for an expanded clone.

abundance: few
d_gene: NA
j_gene: TRBJ1-1
v_gene: TRBV29-1
CDR3nt: TGCAGCGTTATGAACACTGAAGCTTTCTTT
CDR3aa: CSVMNTEAFF

abundance: NA
d_gene: TRBD2
j_gene: TRBJ2-3
v_gene: TRBV2
CDR3nt: TGTGCCAGCAGTGAGACTAGCGGGAGTGTGCTTCGCACAGATACGCAGTATTTT
CDR3aa: CASSETSGSVLRTDTQYF

abundance: NA
d_gene: TRBD2
j_gene: TRBJ2-4
v_gene: TRBV27
CDR3nt: TGTGCCCCCAAACCCGCTAGCGGGAGGCCCGGTGGGGCCAAAAACATTCAGTACTTC
CDR3aa: CAPKPASGRPGGAKNIQYF

abundance: NA
d_gene: TRBD1
j_gene: TRBJ2-7
v_gene: TRBV6-1
CDR3nt: TGTGCCAGCAGTGAAGGAGGGGGCCCATCCTACGAGCAGTACTTC
CDR3aa: CASSEGGGPSYEQYF

abundance: NA
d_gene: TRBD1
j_gene: TRBJ2-7
v_gene: TRBV5-5
CDR3nt: TGTGCCAGCAGCAGACGGGACAGCCCCTACGAGCAGTACTTC
CDR3aa: CASSRRDSPYEQYF

abundance: NA
d_gene: NA
j_gene: TRBJ1-3
v_gene: TRBV6-1
CDR3nt: TGTGCCAGCAGTGAATCGGTAGTCTCTGGAAACACCATATATTTT
CDR3aa: CASSESVVSGNTIYF

abundance: NA
d_gene: NA
j_gene: TRBJ2-7
v_gene: TRBV28
CDR3nt: TGTGCCAGCAGTTTGGGGACGGACTCCTACGAGCAGTACTTC
CDR3aa: CASSLGTDSYEQYF

abundance: NA
d_gene: NA
j_gene: TRBJ1-1
v_gene: TRBV28
CDR3nt: TGTGCCAGCAGTTTCGTCACCCGGGACACTGAAGCTTTCTTT
CDR3aa: CASSFVTRDTEAFF

abundance: NA
d_gene: NA
j_gene: TRBJ1-2
v_gene: TRBV27
CDR3nt: TGTGCCAGCAGTTTATTCCGGGGCGGTGGCTACACCTTC
CDR3aa: CASSLFRGGGYTF

abundance: NA
d_gene: NA
j_gene: TRBJ2-7
v_gene: TRBV29-1
CDR3nt: TGCAGCGTTGGGGTTGTCGGAACGGAGCAGTACTTC
CDR3aa: CSVGVVGTEQYF

abundance: NA
d_gene: NA
j_gene: TRBJ1-2
v_gene: TRBV6-6
CDR3nt: TGTGCCAGCTCCCCGGGAAAATATGGCTACACCTTC
CDR3aa: CASSPGKYGYTF

abundance: NA
d_gene: NA
j_gene: TRBJ2-1
v_gene: TRBV11-2
CDR3nt: TGTGCCAGCAGCGGCGGAGCCTTGGGTGAGCAGTTCTTC
CDR3aa: CASSGGALGEQFF

abundance: NA
d_gene: NA
j_gene: TRBJ2-3
v_gene: TRBV6-1
CDR3nt: TGTGCCAGCAGTGATTCCAGTGATACGCAGTATTTT
CDR3aa: CASSDSSDTQYF

abundance: NA
d_gene: NA
j_gene: TRBJ1-1
v_gene: TRBV27
CDR3nt: TGTGCCAGCAGTTTCAGGGCTGCGGTGAACACTGAAGCTTTCTTT
CDR3aa: CASSFRAAVNTEAFF

abundance: few
d_gene: TRBD1
j_gene: TRBJ2-7
v_gene: TRBV7-9
CDR3nt: TGTGCCAGCACGGGGGACAGGGCGTGGGAGCAGTACTTC
CDR3aa: CASTGDRAWEQYF

abundance: NA
d_gene: NA
j_gene: TRBJ2-1
v_gene: TRBV4-2
CDR3nt: TGTGCCAGCAGCCCCTCATACAATGAGCAGTTCTTC
CDR3aa: CASSPSYNEQFF

abundance: NA
d_gene: NA
j_gene: TRBJ2-3
v_gene: TRBV9
CDR3nt: TGTGCCAGCACCCCGGCGCGTGAAGATACGCAGTATTTT
CDR3aa: CASTPAREDTQYF

abundance: NA
d_gene: TRBD1
j_gene: TRBJ1-2
v_gene: TRBV27
CDR3nt: TGTGCCAGCAGGCCAGGGGGCGCGAGAGGCTACACCTTC
CDR3aa: CASRPGGARGYTF

abundance: NA
d_gene: TRBD2
j_gene: TRBJ2-3
v_gene: TRBV27
CDR3nt: TGTGCCAGCAGTAAAACTCAAATAGCGGGAGCCACAGATACGCAGTATTTT
CDR3aa: CASSKTQIAGATDTQYF

abundance: few
d_gene: NA
j_gene: TRBJ1-4
v_gene: TRBV27
CDR3nt: TGTGCCAGCAGTTTATACAGGGTCGAAGCTAATGAAAAACTGTTTTTT
CDR3aa: CASSLYRVEANEKLFF

abundance: NA
d_gene: TRBD1
j_gene: TRBJ2-7
v_gene: TRBV11-2
CDR3nt: TGTGCCAGCAGCTTCCCCGGGACAGGGTACGAGCAGTACTTC
CDR3aa: CASSFPGTGYEQYF

abundance: NA
d_gene: TRBD1
j_gene: TRBJ2-7
v_gene: TRBV28
CDR3nt: TGTGCCAGCAGGTTGGACAGGGTCCACGAGCAGTACTTC
CDR3aa: CASRLDRVHEQYF

abundance: NA
d_gene: NA
j_gene: TRBJ2-5
v_gene: TRBV27
CDR3nt: TGTGCCAGCAGTTTAGAACCAGGGAGTACCCAGTACTTC
CDR3aa: CASSLEPGSTQYF

abundance: NA
d_gene: NA
j_gene: TRBJ2-7
v_gene: TRBV19
CDR3nt: TGTGCCAGTAGTAACCCCAGACATTCCTCCTACGAGCAGTACTTC
CDR3aa: CASSNPRHSSYEQYF

abundance: NA
d_gene: NA
j_gene: TRBJ1-4
v_gene: TRBV10-1
CDR3nt: TGCGCCAGCAGTGATGTAGGAGAAAAACTGTTTTTT
CDR3aa: CASSDVGEKLFF

abundance: NA
d_gene: NA
j_gene: TRBJ2-5
v_gene: TRBV7-9
CDR3nt: TGTGCCAGCATCGAGAGGGGATTGGAGACCCAGTACTTC
CDR3aa: CASIERGLETQYF

abundance: NA
d_gene: NA
j_gene: TRBJ1-2
v_gene: TRBV11-2
CDR3nt: TGTGCCAGCAGCTTAGGCTATGGCTACACCTTC
CDR3aa: CASSLGYGYTF

abundance: NA
d_gene: TRBD1
j_gene: TRBJ1-3
v_gene: TRBV5-1
CDR3nt: TGCGCCAGCAGCTTGGCCCCGAGGACAGGGGGGAATGGAAACACCATATATTTT
CDR3aa: CASSLAPRTGGNGNTIYF

abundance: NA
d_gene: NA
j_gene: TRBJ2-1
v_gene: TRBV7-8
CDR3nt: TGTGCCAGCAGCCTAGGAGGGGGCAGTTCAGCCCCCTACAATGAGCAGTTCTTC
CDR3aa: CASSLGGGSSAPYNEQFF

abundance: NA
d_gene: NA
j_gene: TRBJ2-7
v_gene: TRBV27
CDR3nt: TGTGCCAGCGGTATAGCAGGGCCCTACGAGCAGTACTTC
CDR3aa: CASGIAGPYEQYF

abundance: once
d_gene: NA
j_gene: TRBJ1-2
v_gene: TRBV6-1
CDR3nt: TGTGCCAGCAGTGAGTTTGTTTTAGGGACTAACTATGGCTACACCTTC
CDR3aa: CASSEFVLGTNYGYTF

abundance: NA
d_gene: NA
j_gene: TRBJ2-5
v_gene: TRBV7-9
CDR3nt: TGTGCCAGCAGCTCCCCGGGGGAGGAGACCCAGTACTTC
CDR3aa: CASSSPGEETQYF

abundance: NA
d_gene: TRBD2
j_gene: TRBJ2-1
v_gene: TRBV2
CDR3nt: TGTGCCAGCAGGACTAGCGGGAGGATGAATGAGCAGTTCTTC
CDR3aa: CASRTSGRMNEQFF

abundance: NA
d_gene: NA
j_gene: TRBJ2-7
v_gene: TRBV19
CDR3nt: TGTGCCAGTAGCCCCGAGGGGGACTCCACCTACGAGCAGTACTTC
CDR3aa: CASSPEGDSTYEQYF

abundance: NA
d_gene: NA
j_gene: TRBJ2-7
v_gene: TRBV12-5
CDR3nt: TGTGCTAGTGGTTTTGACATCTACGAGCAGTACTTC
CDR3aa: CASGFDIYEQYF

abundance: NA
d_gene: TRBD1
j_gene: TRBJ2-1
v_gene: TRBV19
CDR3nt: TGTGCCAGTAGTATTGCCCCGGGACAGTACAATGAGCAGTTCTTC
CDR3aa: CASSIAPGQYNEQFF

abundance: NA
d_gene: NA
j_gene: TRBJ2-7
v_gene: TRBV4-2
CDR3nt: TGTGCCAGCAGCCACAGGCGGGAAGGGAACGAGCAGTACTTC
CDR3aa: CASSHRREGNEQYF

abundance: once
d_gene: NA
j_gene: TRBJ1-2
v_gene: TRBV25-1
CDR3nt: TGTGCCAGCAGTGAACTGGGAGGCTACACCTTC
CDR3aa: CASSELGGYTF

abundance: once
d_gene: NA
j_gene: TRBJ1-4
v_gene: TRBV18
CDR3nt: TGTGCCAGCTCACCACCCGCGATAATGGGAGTTAGAGGTGAAAAACTGTTTTTT
CDR3aa: CASSPPAIMGVRGEKLFF

abundance: NA
d_gene: NA
j_gene: TRBJ1-2
v_gene: TRBV7-9
CDR3nt: TGTGCCAGCAGACCCGGGACGAACTATGGCTACACCTTC
CDR3aa: CASRPGTNYGYTF

abundance: NA
d_gene: TRBD2
j_gene: TRBJ2-1
v_gene: TRBV7-9
CDR3nt: TGTGCCAGCAGCTCAGGACTAGCCGCCCACAATGAGCAGTTCTTC
CDR3aa: CASSSGLAAHNEQFF

abundance: NA
d_gene: NA
j_gene: TRBJ2-3
v_gene: TRBV5-8
CDR3nt: TGTGCCAGCAGCTTGGACAGTGAAGGGGTTTGGGGAACGCAGTATTTT
CDR3aa: CASSLDSEGVWGTQYF

abundance: NA
d_gene: NA
j_gene: TRBJ2-1
v_gene: TRBV6-5
CDR3nt: TGTGCCAGCAGTTACGGGAGAACCAATGAGCAGTTCTTC
CDR3aa: CASSYGRTNEQFF

abundance: NA
d_gene: TRBD2
j_gene: TRBJ2-5
v_gene: TRBV4-1
CDR3nt: TGCGCCAGCAGCCAAGTGGGAGGGCCTGAGACCCAGTACTTC
CDR3aa: CASSQVGGPETQYF

abundance: NA
d_gene: TRBD1
j_gene: TRBJ2-5
v_gene: TRBV7-9
CDR3nt: TGTGCCAGCAGCCTAAGACAGGGGCTGAGAGAGACCCAGTACTTC
CDR3aa: CASSLRQGLRETQYF

abundance: NA
d_gene: TRBD2
j_gene: TRBJ2-7
v_gene: TRBV4-1
CDR3nt: TGCGCCAGCAGCCAAGACCGGGTCGTCTGGGGGGGAGAGCAGTACTTC
CDR3aa: CASSQDRVVWGGEQYF

abundance: NA
d_gene: TRBD2
j_gene: TRBJ2-2
v_gene: TRBV7-9
CDR3nt: TGTGCCAGCAGCCCCGCCGGACTAGCGATGTTCGGGGAGCTGTTTTTT
CDR3aa: CASSPAGLAMFGELFF

abundance: few
d_gene: TRBD1
j_gene: TRBJ1-5
v_gene: TRBV7-9
CDR3nt: TGTGCCAGCAGCACCGACAGGGGTGATAGCAATCAGCCCCAGCATTTT
CDR3aa: CASSTDRGDSNQPQHF

abundance: few
d_gene: NA
j_gene: TRBJ1-5
v_gene: TRBV19
CDR3nt: TGTGCCAGCCGAAACGGGGGGTACAATCAGCCCCAGCATTTT
CDR3aa: CASRNGGYNQPQHF

abundance: once
d_gene: NA
j_gene: TRBJ2-3
v_gene: TRBV4-3
CDR3nt: TGCGCCAGCAGCCAAGGTGATCGGCTACCCCCCAGCACAGATACGCAGTATTTT
CDR3aa: CASSQGDRLPPSTDTQYF

abundance: NA
d_gene: TRBD1
j_gene: TRBJ2-1
v_gene: TRBV5-4
CDR3nt: TGTGCCAGCAGCTTGGATCAGGGGGACAATGAGCAGTTCTTC
CDR3aa: CASSLDQGDNEQFF